This record concerns one TCR beta chain sequence. The antigen remains unidentified. The sample is drawn from a study of cytomegalovirus exposure and HLA in healthy donors. Primers for the PCR totalled 60 Vbeta and 13 Jbeta. Measured with immunoSEQ multiplex PCR; TCRdb has only the in-frame clones, and not every one. Here the sample spans some 190,000 clones, over 60% being singletons. The CDR3 has 15 amino acids. In germline, CDR1 is LNHDA, CDR2 SQIVND (reference sequence). Trimming removed 3 bases from V and 1 base from J, with 10 bases in between. Overall study findings and caveats: Further analysis, carried out later, found HLA-associated TCR beta chains more clonally expanded than equally common other chains.

The chain recombines TRBV19 with TRBJ2-1; a weak D match, TRBD2 (5 bases). Sample: PBMCs. This clonotype was obtained from a middle-aged woman in good health and CMV-seronegative. CDR3 sequence (DNA): TGTGCCAGTAGTATCGAGGGAATGTCCTACAATGAGCAGTTCTTC. Protein sequence: CASSIEGMSYNEQFF.